This TCR beta chain was identified during a study of CXCR3-negative and CXCR3-positive naive CD8 T cells (dated by TCRdb to about 2019). General notes on the study: In total, 110 million to 150 million TRB reads were obtained, corresponding to roughly 1.5 +/- 0.3 million reads per library. Data from ten to twelve donors, pooled across two independent experiments, went into the diversity and physicochemical repertoire analyses. Naive subsets from about five donors and memory cells from 3 donors were included in the TRBV-TRBJ cluster analysis.

Comments on this clonotype: Its antigen is unknown.

What the research found in general, with its limitations: Repertoire diversity was comparably high in both naive subsets but much lower in memory CD8+ T cells. Compared with CXCR3-negative naive cells, CXCR3-positive naive cells had TRB CDR3s with higher hydrophobicity (lower Kidera factor 4), lower energy, and higher strength and volume indices. Because CXCR3 expression was partially decreased after cryopreservation, freshly isolated PBMCs were used for most assays. Similar TRBV-TRBJ usage was shown by naive CXCR3-negative and CXCR3-positive cells from the same donor, whereas distinct patterns were shown by memory cells. Because surface CD5, which is linked to self-reactivity in mice, was comparable between the naive subsets, TCR interaction strength was also inferred from TRB CDR3 physicochemical properties.

The CDR3 sequence holds 17 residues, the cysteine and phenylalanine included. No DNA sequence was recorded. The germline V gene provides CDR1 LGHNA and CDR2 YSLEER. The sequencing machine was a NextSeq 550. The Human TCR Profiling Kit (MiLaboratory) was used to make UMI-labeled 5' RACE TRB cDNA libraries. cDNA synthesis used the entire amount of extracted RNA, and PCR amplification then used the entire amount of cDNA produced. Libraries were prepared in parallel with an identical number of PCR cycles. The authors processed their data as follows. About 53,000 +/- 9,400 unique UMI-labeled TRB cDNA molecules per library were extracted with MIGEC and MiXCR, with at least two reads per UMI required. On average, approximately 40,000 +/- 10,000 functional in-frame TRB CDR3 nucleotide clonotypes lacking stop codons were found per library. After downsampling to 5000 UMI-labeled TRB molecules per sample, diversity metrics such as normalized Shannon-Wiener and Chao1 were calculated in VDJtools. VDJtools was used to calculate clonotype-size-weighted physicochemical properties of the central five CDR3 residues, namely interaction energy, strength, volume and Kidera factor 4. Reads reprocessed by TCRdb are summarized as one entry per CDR3 protein sequence, and DNA is absent. The V and J calls come from TCRdb's annotation, not from the publication. The table for this sample records fewer than 65,000 distinct CDR3 sequences. Of the sample, around 5% is held by the ten largest clones.

For every CD8+ T cell subset, approximately 330,000 cells were flow-sorted straight into RLT lysis buffer, and each subset was sorted in triplicate. To keep memory contaminants out, a stringent definition of naive CD8+ T cells was applied: CD45RO-CCR7+CD27+CD95-. Peripheral blood mononuclear cells were isolated from buffy coats by standard density gradient centrifugation. Naive CXCR3-negative and CXCR3-positive CD8+ T cells were flow-sorted using a FACSAria III. Total RNA was extracted from sorted cells using an RNeasy Mini Kit. The chain is made from TRBV4-3 and TRBJ1-3. Sequencing input: naive CXCR3+ CD8+ T cells from blood. Per the publication, the cell subset or site label means: CD45RO-CCR7+CD27+CD95- naive CD8+ T cells expressing CXCR3 (TNR3+). This clonotype was obtained from a human donor in good health. Some clones in this sample may be carry-over from other donors' samples. For the CDR3, the sequence is CASSQDPVYNSGNTIYF.